This T cell receptor beta chain derives from a study of identical twins. TCRdb re-called the 5' RACE reads through MiXCR, storing one row per CDR3 protein. The repertoire includes 600,000 to 700,000 distinct CDR3 sequences, 21% of them detected once, and around 4.5% sits in the top ten. This clonotype came up many times. This CDR3 spans 15 amino acids. V dropped 5 bases and J dropped 0 bases, with 12 bases sitting between them. This sample also appeared in a second study, on T cells expressing NK-cell markers.

This chain connects TRBV12-3 or TRBV12-4 to TRBJ2-3; no clear D gene. Material for sequencing was PBMCs. The receptor comes from a young woman in good health. CDR3 nucleotide sequence: TGTGCCAGCAGTCTGAGAAGAGCTAGCACAGATACGCAGTATTTT. Protein product: CASSLRRASTDTQYF.